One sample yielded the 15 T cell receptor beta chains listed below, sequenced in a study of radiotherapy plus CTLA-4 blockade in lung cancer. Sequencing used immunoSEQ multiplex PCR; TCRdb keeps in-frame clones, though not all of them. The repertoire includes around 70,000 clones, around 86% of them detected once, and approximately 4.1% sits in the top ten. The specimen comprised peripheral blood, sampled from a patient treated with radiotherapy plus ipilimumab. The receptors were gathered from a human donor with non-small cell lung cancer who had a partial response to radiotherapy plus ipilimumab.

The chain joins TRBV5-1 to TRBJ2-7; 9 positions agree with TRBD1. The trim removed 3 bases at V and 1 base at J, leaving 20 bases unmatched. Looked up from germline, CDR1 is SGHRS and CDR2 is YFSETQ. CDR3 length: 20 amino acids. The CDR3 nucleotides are TGCGCCAGCAGCTCTCGACATGGAGCTACAGGGGGCCTCCTATCCTACGAGCAGTACTTC. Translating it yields CASSSRHGATGGLLSYEQYF. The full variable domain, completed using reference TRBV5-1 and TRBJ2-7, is KAGVTQTPRYLIKTRGQQVTLSCSPISGHRSVSWYQQTPGQGLQFLFEYFSETQRNKGNFPGRFSGRQFSNSRSEMNVSTLELGDSALYLCASSSRHGATGGLLSYEQYFGPGTRLTVT.

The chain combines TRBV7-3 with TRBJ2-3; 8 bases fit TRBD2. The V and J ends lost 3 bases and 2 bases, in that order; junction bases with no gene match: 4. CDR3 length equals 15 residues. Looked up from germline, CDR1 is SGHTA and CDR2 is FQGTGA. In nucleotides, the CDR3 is TGTGCCAGCAGCTTCACTAGCGGCCACACAGATACGCAGTATTTT. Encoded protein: CASSFTSGHTDTQYF.

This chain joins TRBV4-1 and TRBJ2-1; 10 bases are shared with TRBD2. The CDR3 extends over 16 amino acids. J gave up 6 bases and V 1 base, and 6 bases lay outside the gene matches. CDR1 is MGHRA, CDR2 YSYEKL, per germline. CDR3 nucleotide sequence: TGCGCCAGCAGCCAAGGAGGGACTAGCGTATGCAATGAGCAGTTCTTC. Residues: CASSQGGTSVCNEQFF.

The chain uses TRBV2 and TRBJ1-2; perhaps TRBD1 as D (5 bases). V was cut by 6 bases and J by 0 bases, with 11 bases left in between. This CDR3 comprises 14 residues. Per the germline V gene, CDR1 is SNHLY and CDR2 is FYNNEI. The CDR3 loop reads CASSQGLTNYGYTF. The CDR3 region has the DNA TGTGCCAGCAGCCAGGGACTCACTAACTATGGCTACACCTTC. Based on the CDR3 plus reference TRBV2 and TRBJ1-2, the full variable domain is EPEVTQTPSHQVTQMGQEVILRCVPISNHLYFYWYRQILGQKVEFLVSFYNNEISEKSEIFDDQFSVERPDGSNFTLKIRSTKLEDSAMYFCASSQGLTNYGYTFGSGTRLTVV.

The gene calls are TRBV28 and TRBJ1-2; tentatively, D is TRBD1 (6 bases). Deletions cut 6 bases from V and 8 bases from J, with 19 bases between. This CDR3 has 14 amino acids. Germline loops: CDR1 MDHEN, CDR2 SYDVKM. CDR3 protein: CASSPDRFSRGYTF. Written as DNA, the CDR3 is TGTGCCAGCAGCCCAGACAGGTTCAGTCGAGGCTACACCTTC.

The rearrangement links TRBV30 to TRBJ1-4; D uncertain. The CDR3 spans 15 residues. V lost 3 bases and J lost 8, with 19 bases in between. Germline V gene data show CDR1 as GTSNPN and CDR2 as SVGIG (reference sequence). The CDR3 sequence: CAWSGRLPHWEKLFF. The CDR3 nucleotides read TGTGCCTGGAGCGGCAGGCTCCCTCATTGGGAAAAACTGTTTTTT.

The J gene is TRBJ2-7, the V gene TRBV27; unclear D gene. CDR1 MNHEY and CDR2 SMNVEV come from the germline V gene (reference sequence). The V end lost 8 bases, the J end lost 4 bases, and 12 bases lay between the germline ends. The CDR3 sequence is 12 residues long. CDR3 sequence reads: CASVGSRYEQYF. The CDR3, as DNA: TGTGCCAGCGTCGGGTCGCGGTACGAGCAGTACTTC.

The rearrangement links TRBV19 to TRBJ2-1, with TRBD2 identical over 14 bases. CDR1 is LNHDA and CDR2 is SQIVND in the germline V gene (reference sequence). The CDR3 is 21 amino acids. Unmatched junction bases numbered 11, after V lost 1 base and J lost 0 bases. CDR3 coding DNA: TGTGCCAGTAGTATAGGTGGACCGGGACTAGCGGGAGCACGCTCCTACAATGAGCAGTTCTTC. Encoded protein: CASSIGGPGLAGARSYNEQFF.

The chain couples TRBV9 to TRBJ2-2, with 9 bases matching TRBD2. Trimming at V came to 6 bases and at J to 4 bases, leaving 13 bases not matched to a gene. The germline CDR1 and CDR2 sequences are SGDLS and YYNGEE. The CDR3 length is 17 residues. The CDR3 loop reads CASNKLAGASGTGELFF. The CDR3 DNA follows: TGTGCCAGCAACAAATTAGCGGGAGCTTCGGGCACCGGGGAGCTGTTTTTT.

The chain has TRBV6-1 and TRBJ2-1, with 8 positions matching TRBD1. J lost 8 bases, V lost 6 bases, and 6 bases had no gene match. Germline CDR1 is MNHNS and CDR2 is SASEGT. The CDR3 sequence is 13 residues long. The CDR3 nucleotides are TGTGCCAGCAGCCTGGACAGGGAGGATGAGCAGTTCTTC. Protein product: CASSLDREDEQFF.

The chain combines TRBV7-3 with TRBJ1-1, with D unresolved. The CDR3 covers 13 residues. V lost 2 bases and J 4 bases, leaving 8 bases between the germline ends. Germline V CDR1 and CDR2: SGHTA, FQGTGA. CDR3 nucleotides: TGTGCCAGCAGCTTATCTATTGGCACTGAAGCTTTCTTT. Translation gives CASSLSIGTEAFF.

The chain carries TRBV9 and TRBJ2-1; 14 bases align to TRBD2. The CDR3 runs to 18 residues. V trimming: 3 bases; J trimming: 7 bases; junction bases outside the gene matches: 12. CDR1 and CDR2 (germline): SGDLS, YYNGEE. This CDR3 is CASSAPSGTSGSGNEQFF. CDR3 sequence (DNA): TGTGCCAGCAGCGCCCCTTCCGGGACTAGCGGGAGCGGAAATGAGCAGTTCTTC.

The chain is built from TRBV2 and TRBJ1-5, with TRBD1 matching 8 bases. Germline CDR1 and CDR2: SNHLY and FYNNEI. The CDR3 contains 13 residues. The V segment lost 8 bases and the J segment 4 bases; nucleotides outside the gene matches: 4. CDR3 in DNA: TGTGCCAGCGAACAGGGGGGGAATCAGCCCCAGCATTTT. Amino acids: CASEQGGNQPQHF.

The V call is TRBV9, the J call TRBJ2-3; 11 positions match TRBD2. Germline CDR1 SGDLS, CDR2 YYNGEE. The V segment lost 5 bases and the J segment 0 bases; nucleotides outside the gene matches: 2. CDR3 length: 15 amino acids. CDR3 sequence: CASRRTSGSTDTQYF. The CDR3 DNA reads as TGTGCCAGCAGACGGACTAGCGGGAGCACAGATACGCAGTATTTT.

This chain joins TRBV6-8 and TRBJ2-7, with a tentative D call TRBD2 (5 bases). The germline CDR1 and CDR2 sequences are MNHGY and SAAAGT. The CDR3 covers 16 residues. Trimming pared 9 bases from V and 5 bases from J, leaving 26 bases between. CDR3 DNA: TGTGCCAGTCCAAACAAACCCATGAAGAGGGTCGACGAGCAGTACTTC. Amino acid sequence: CASPNKPMKRVDEQYF.